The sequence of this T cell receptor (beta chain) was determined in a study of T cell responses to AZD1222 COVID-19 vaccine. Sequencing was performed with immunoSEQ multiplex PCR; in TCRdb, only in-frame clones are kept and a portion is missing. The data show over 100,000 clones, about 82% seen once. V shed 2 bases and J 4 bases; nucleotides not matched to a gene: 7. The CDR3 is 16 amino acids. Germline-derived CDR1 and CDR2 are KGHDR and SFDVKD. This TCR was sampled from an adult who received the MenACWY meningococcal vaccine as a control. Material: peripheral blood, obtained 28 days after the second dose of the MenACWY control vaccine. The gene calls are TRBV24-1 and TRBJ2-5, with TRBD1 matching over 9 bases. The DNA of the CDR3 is TGTGCCACCAGTGATTATCTGACAGGGGGTGGAGAGACCCAGTACTTC. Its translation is CATSDYLTGGGETQYF.